The T cell receptor (beta chain) under discussion was sequenced for a study of control samples from healthy donors and cancer patients. Trimming cost V 5 bases and J 2 bases; bases outside gene matches: 26. This CDR3 is built from 22 residues. CDR1 and CDR2 from the germline V gene are SQVTM and ANQGSEA. Method: immunoSEQ multiplex PCR; TCRdb's copy keeps in-frame clones and lacks some. The data contain 150,000 to 200,000 clones, about 91% of them singletons. The clonotype was recovered from a middle-aged woman in good health. The V and J genes are TRBV29-1 and TRBJ2-5; 13 bases align to TRBD2. Sequencing was carried out using blood. CDR3 DNA sequence: TGCAGCGTTCCCCGGGAGACTAGCGGGGGGCATCTTACCTTAGGAATTCAAGAGACCCAGTACTTC. It codes for CSVPRETSGGHLTLGIQETQYF.